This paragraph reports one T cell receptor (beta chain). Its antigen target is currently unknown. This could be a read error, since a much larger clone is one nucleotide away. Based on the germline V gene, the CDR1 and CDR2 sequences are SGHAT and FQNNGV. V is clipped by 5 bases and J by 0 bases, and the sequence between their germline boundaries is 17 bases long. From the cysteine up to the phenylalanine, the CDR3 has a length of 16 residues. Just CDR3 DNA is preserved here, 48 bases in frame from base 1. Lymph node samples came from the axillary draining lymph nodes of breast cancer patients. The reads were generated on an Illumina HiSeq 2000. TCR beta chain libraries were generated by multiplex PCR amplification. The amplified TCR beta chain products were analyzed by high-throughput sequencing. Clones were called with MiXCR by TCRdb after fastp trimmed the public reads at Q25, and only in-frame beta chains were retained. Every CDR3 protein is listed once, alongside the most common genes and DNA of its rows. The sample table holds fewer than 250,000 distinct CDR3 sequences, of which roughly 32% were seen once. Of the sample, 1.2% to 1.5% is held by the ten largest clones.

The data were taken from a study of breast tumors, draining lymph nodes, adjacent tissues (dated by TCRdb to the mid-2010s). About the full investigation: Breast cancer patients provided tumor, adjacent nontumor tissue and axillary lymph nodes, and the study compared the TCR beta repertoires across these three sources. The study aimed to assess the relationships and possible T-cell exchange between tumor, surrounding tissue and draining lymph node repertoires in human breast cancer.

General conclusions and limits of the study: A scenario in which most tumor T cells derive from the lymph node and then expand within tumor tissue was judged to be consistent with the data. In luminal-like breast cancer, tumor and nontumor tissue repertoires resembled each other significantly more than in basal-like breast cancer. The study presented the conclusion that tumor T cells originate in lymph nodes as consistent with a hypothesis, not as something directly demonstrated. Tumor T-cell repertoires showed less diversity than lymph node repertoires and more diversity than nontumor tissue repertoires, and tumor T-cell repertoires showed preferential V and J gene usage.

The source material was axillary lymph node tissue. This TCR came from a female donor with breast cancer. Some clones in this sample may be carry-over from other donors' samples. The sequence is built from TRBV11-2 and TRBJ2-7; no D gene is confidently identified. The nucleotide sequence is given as TGTGCCAGCAGCCCAACAACCCACAGCCCCTCCTACGAGCAGTACTTC. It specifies CASSPTTHSPSYEQYF.